These 20 T cell receptor beta chains were sequenced from one sample in a study of long-term antiretroviral therapy in people with HIV. Sequencing relied on immunoSEQ assay v3.0, run at survey level. Sequenced by immunoSEQ multiplex PCR; TCRdb stores in-frame clones only, minus some. The sample has 17,000 or so clones, just under 80% seen once; the top ten hold approximately 12%. Sequenced here: unsorted PBMCs, sampled 3.2 years after starting antiretroviral therapy. The receptor source for this set is a middle-aged woman with HIV.

The chain recombines TRBV7-9 with TRBJ1-5, with D tentatively TRBD1 (6 bases). This CDR3 is 16 amino acids long. CDR1 is SEHNR, CDR2 FQNEAQ, per germline (reference sequence). Trimming removed 3 bases from V and 7 bases from J, with 19 bases in between. CDR3 nucleotides: TGTGCCAGCAGCTTTAGCTCTCAGGGGTCCGACCAGCCCCAGCATTTT. Its translation: CASSFSSQGSDQPQHF.

The rearrangement links TRBV10-3 to TRBJ1-1; 7 nucleotides align to TRBD1. CDR3 length equals 16 residues. Trimming at V came to 0 bases and at J to 3 bases, leaving 7 bases not matched to a gene. Germline CDR1 reads ENHRY; CDR2 reads SYGVKD. CDR3 bases: TGTGCCATCAGTGAGTCAGTAGGGCAGGGGGACACTGAAGCTTTCTTT. Translating it yields CAISESVGQGDTEAFF.

This chain links TRBV6-5 with TRBJ2-3; D assignment may be TRBD1 or TRBD2 (7 bases each). V was shortened by 4 bases and J by 5 bases, with 16 bases between the two germline ends. This CDR3 is 15 amino acids long. Germline CDR1 reads MNHEY; CDR2 reads SVGAGI. The CDR3 protein is CASSSGGAGEDTQYF. CDR3 bases: TGTGCCAGCAGTTCAGGGGGGGCCGGAGAAGATACGCAGTATTTT.

V is TRBV2 and J is TRBJ1-1; 9 bases match TRBD1. The trim removed 4 bases at V and 4 bases at J, leaving 7 bases unmatched. CDR3 length equals 15 residues. The germline CDR1 and CDR2 sequences are SNHLY and FYNNEI. For the CDR3, the DNA is TGTGCCAGCAGTGCCAAAACAGGGGGCATCACTGAAGCTTTCTTT. Its translation is CASSAKTGGITEAFF.

The chain is built from TRBV27 and TRBJ1-1; tentative D call: TRBD1 (5 bases). Per germline, CDR1 MNHEY and CDR2 SMNVEV (reference sequence). There are 16 residues in the CDR3. Trimming shortened V by 6 bases and J by 6 bases, and 23 bases separated the two germline ends. CDR3 in amino acids: CASRDRQGHSGAEAFF. Here the CDR3 DNA reads TGTGCCAGCAGAGACCGTCAGGGCCACTCCGGGGCTGAAGCTTTCTTT.

This clone was seen a handful of times. The chain joins TRBV10-1 to TRBJ2-1; D uncertain. The V end lost 0 bases, the J end lost 7 bases, and 10 bases lay between the germline ends. The CDR3 totals 14 residues. Germline V lookup: CDR1 WNHNN, CDR2 SYGVQD (reference sequence). CDR3 DNA: TGCGCCAGCAGTGAGTCCCATGGGGTGAATGAGCAGTTCTTC. This sequence encodes CASSESHGVNEQFF.

The chain combines TRBV6-1 with TRBJ1-6; 10 positions agree with TRBD1. Germline CDR1 MNHNS, CDR2 SASEGT. There are 18 residues in the CDR3. V shed 1 base and J 11 bases; nucleotides not matched to a gene: 14. In DNA form, the CDR3 reads TGTGCCAGCAGTGAAGGGGGGACAGGGGCCCTCCGTAAGGCACCCCTCCACTTT. Translation gives CASSEGGTGALRKAPLHF.

This clone was picked up one time. The chain couples TRBV6-5 to TRBJ2-5, with TRBD2 matching over 10 bases. The CDR3 contains 15 residues. The germline CDR1 and CDR2 sequences are MNHEY and SVGAGI. V trimming: 6 bases; J trimming: 2 bases; junction bases outside the gene matches: 6. CDR3 amino acids: CASRSSGGPQETQYF. As DNA, the CDR3 is TGTGCCAGCAGAAGTAGCGGGGGGCCTCAAGAGACCCAGTACTTC.

A few counts support this clone. The J gene is TRBJ1-4, the V gene TRBV5-1; maybe TRBD1 (6 bases). V gave up 0 bases and J gave up 6 bases, with 12 bases separating them. Per germline, CDR1 SGHRS and CDR2 YFSETQ. The CDR3 has 15 residues. CDR3 protein: CASSLAGGRHEKLFF. DNA for the CDR3: TGCGCCAGCAGCTTGGCGGGGGGGCGCCATGAAAAACTGTTTTTT.

This rearrangement joins TRBV5-1 to TRBJ1-5, with D hard to call. CDR3 length: 13 amino acids. Looked up from germline, CDR1 is SGHRS and CDR2 is YFSETQ. V was pared by 0 bases and J by 4 bases, with 5 bases between. The DNA for the CDR3 is TGCGCCAGCAGCTTGGACGGAAATCAGCCCCAGCATTTT. Residues: CASSLDGNQPQHF. The full variable domain, its missing parts supplied by reference TRBV5-1 and TRBJ1-5, is KAGVTQTPRYLIKTRGQQVTLSCSPISGHRSVSWYQQTPGQGLQFLFEYFSETQRNKGNFPGRFSGRQFSNSRSEMNVSTLELGDSALYLCASSLDGNQPQHFGDGTRLSIL.

The J gene is TRBJ1-2, the V gene TRBV4-1; D not resolved. V was shortened by 3 bases and J by 0 bases, with 17 bases between the two germline ends. The germline V gene has CDR1 MGHRA and CDR2 YSYEKL. The CDR3 has 17 amino acids. The CDR3 region has the DNA TGCGCCAGCAGCCAGGGCAGTTTACTTTGGACTAACTATGGCTACACCTTC. This gives the protein CASSQGSLLWTNYGYTF.

The chain is built from TRBV5-1 and TRBJ1-4, with D unclear. The V gene's germline CDR1 is SGHRS and CDR2 YFSETQ. CDR3 size: 14 residues. The germline V and J ends were trimmed by 4 bases and 6 bases, with 13 bases remaining between them. The CDR3 bases are TGCGCCAGCAGCGCGTCCGCGGGTGATGAAAAACTGTTTTTT. The encoded protein is CASSASAGDEKLFF.

The chain joins TRBV14 to TRBJ1-1; no clear D gene. The CDR3 has 13 residues. Germline loops: CDR1 SGHDN, CDR2 FVKESK. With 3 bases removed from V and 0 bases from J, the gap between germline ends came to 5 bases. As DNA, the CDR3 is TGTGCCAGCAGCCACGGATTGAACACTGAAGCTTTCTTT. The encoded protein is CASSHGLNTEAFF.

The chain carries TRBV5-1 and TRBJ2-5; perhaps TRBD2 as D (5 bases). The CDR3 length is 15 residues. Germline V gene data show CDR1 as SGHRS and CDR2 as YFSETQ. The V and J ends lost 0 bases and 5 bases respectively, with 14 bases between them. The CDR3 loop is CASSLAIGVGETQYF. Here the CDR3 DNA reads TGCGCCAGCAGCTTGGCCATCGGGGTAGGGGAGACCCAGTACTTC.

V is TRBV6-6 and J is TRBJ1-2, with D tentatively TRBD1 (6 bases). This CDR3 is built from 16 residues. The V gene's germline CDR1 is MNHNY and CDR2 SVGAGI (reference sequence). Trimming shortened V by 2 bases and J by 0 bases, and 13 bases separated the two germline ends. This chain's CDR3 is CASSYTQGPANYGYTF. The CDR3 DNA follows: TGTGCCAGCAGTTACACCCAGGGGCCCGCTAACTATGGCTACACCTTC.

This clone was counted a few times. The rearrangement uses TRBV6-7 and TRBJ1-5; no clear D gene. TRBV6-7 is an ORF, and what it does is uncertain. The V end lost 4 bases, the J end lost 3 bases, and 13 bases lay between the germline ends. The CDR3 has 15 residues. The CDR3 sequence is CASSLNGESNQPQHF. In DNA form, the CDR3 reads TGTGCCAGCAGTTTAAATGGAGAGTCCAATCAGCCCCAGCATTTT.

CDR3 sequence: CASSLSHRRSYEQYF. Written as DNA, the CDR3 is TGTGCCAGCAGCTTATCTCACAGGAGGTCCTACGAGCAGTACTTC. The chain uses TRBV7-8 and TRBJ2-7; TRBD1 or TRBD2 may be the D gene (5 bases each). The germline V and J ends were trimmed by 2 bases and 1 base, with 12 bases remaining between them. Germline V gene sequence: CDR1 SGHVS, CDR2 FQNEAQ. The CDR3 runs to 15 residues.

The gene calls are TRBV5-1 and TRBJ2-1, with D perhaps TRBD2 (5 bases). The CDR3 covers 15 residues. The V and J ends lost 0 bases and 9 bases respectively, with 16 bases between them. Germline CDR1 is SGHRS and CDR2 is YFSETQ. The CDR3 DNA sequence: TGCGCCAGCAGCTTGGTGCCCGGTAGCGTCGGTGAGCAGTTCTTC. This codes for CASSLVPGSVGEQFF.

The chain is built from TRBV6-6 and TRBJ1-6; 8 positions match TRBD1. Germline assignment: CDR1 MNHNY and CDR2 SVGAGI (reference sequence). The CDR3 sequence is 13 residues long. Trimming took 0 bases from V and 17 from J; bases not matched to a gene: 6. The CDR3 is CASSYSGRGPFHF. The CDR3, as DNA: TGTGCCAGCAGTTACTCTGGCAGGGGGCCCTTCCACTTT.

This sequence joins TRBV27 and TRBJ2-5, with 13 bases matching TRBD2. Germline V lookup: CDR1 MNHEY, CDR2 SMNVEV (reference sequence). V shed 5 bases and J 2 bases; nucleotides not matched to a gene: 5. This CDR3 is built from 16 residues. CDR3 sequence reads: CASSPTSGGNQETQYF. The CDR3 region has the DNA TGTGCCAGCAGTCCGACTAGCGGGGGGAATCAAGAGACCCAGTACTTC.